Shown below are 24 T cell receptor beta chains from a single sample sequenced in a study of OX40 agonist ivuxolimab in advanced cancers. Using immunoSEQ multiplex PCR, the repertoire was profiled, and TCRdb retains in-frame clones only, with some absent. The profile shows about 62,000 clones, 88% of them singletons. Specimen: CD4+ or CD8+ T cells sorted from blood, collected in a trial of the OX40 agonist ivuxolimab. The receptors were sampled from an adult with an advanced solid tumor such as melanoma, head and neck, liver or kidney cancer.

The CDR3 DNA follows: TGTGCCAGCAGCCAAGTACGTTCACCCCTCCACTTT. Translating gives CASSQVRSPLHF. The chain recombines TRBV4-2 with TRBJ1-6; D is uncertain. The CDR3 is 12 amino acids. V was shortened by 1 base and J by 9 bases, with 4 bases between the two germline ends. CDR1 and CDR2 from the germline V gene are LGHNA and YNFKEQ.

The gene calls are TRBV6-5 and TRBJ1-3; D possibly corresponds to TRBD1 (5 bases). The CDR3 loop spans 15 amino acids. Looked up from germline, CDR1 is MNHEY and CDR2 is SVGAGI. Trimming cost V 8 bases and J 1 base, with 15 bases left between them. The DNA of the CDR3 is TGTGCCAGCGGGGGAGGGGCCGCTTCTGGAAACACCATATATTTT. It codes for CASGGGAASGNTIYF.

V and J are TRBV6-6 and TRBJ1-3, with 7 nucleotides matching TRBD1. This CDR3 has 14 amino acids. V lost 6 bases, J lost 4 bases, and 6 bases stayed unmatched. CDR1 and CDR2 (germline): MNHNY, SVGAGI (reference sequence). Here the CDR3 DNA reads TGTGCCAGCAGCGGGACAGCTCCAGGAAACACCATATATTTT. It yields the protein CASSGTAPGNTIYF.

The chain employs TRBV25-1 and TRBJ2-7; possible D gene TRBD2, 5 bases. Germline CDR1 and CDR2: MGHDK and SYGVNS. Between the trimmed V and J ends, which lost 8 bases and 4 bases, there was a span of 12 bases. There are 12 residues in the CDR3. The CDR3 reads CASGLSKYEQYF. The CDR3 DNA reads TGTGCCAGCGGACTTTCTAAATACGAGCAGTACTTC.

V and J are TRBV29-1 and TRBJ2-3; D gene uncertain. Germline V lookup: CDR1 SQVTM, CDR2 ANQGSEA. V lost 6 bases and J 2 bases, leaving 9 bases between the germline ends. CDR3 length equals 12 residues. The CDR3 DNA follows: TGCAGCGTAGTCCCCACCACAGATACGCAGTATTTT. Translated, it gives CSVVPTTDTQYF.

The chain employs TRBV5-6 and TRBJ2-5; 7 nucleotides align to TRBD2. The CDR3 is 12 residues long. Germline trimming cut 4 bases from V and 5 bases from J; bases unmatched to any gene: 2. Germline lookup yields CDR1 SGHDT and CDR2 YYEEEE. CDR3 residues: CASSVGGETQYF. CDR3 nucleotides: TGTGCCAGCAGCGTCGGGGGGGAGACCCAGTACTTC.

This chain joins TRBV27 and TRBJ2-4; perhaps TRBD2 as D (6 bases). The V end was cut by 10 bases, the J end by 0 bases, with 16 bases between. CDR3 size: 15 residues. Per the germline V gene, CDR1 is MNHEY and CDR2 is SMNVEV (reference sequence). CDR3 sequence: CATSNSGVAKNIQYF. In nucleotides, the CDR3 is TGTGCCACCTCTAATAGCGGAGTAGCCAAAAACATTCAGTACTTC.

The chain recombines TRBV6-4 with TRBJ2-1; a possible D gene is TRBD2 (5 bases). The germline CDR1 and CDR2 sequences are MRHNA and SNTAGT. Trimming removed 3 bases from V and 9 bases from J, with 6 bases in between. This CDR3 has 11 amino acids. As DNA, the CDR3 is TGTGCCAGCAGTGAAAGCGGTGAGCAGTTCTTC. It encodes CASSESGEQFF.

The chain is built from TRBV28 and TRBJ1-5; D might be TRBD1 (5 bases). Germline V gene sequence: CDR1 MDHEN, CDR2 SYDVKM. V dropped 3 bases and J dropped 6 bases, with 15 bases sitting between them. The CDR3 contains 15 residues. The CDR3 sequence is CASSFGAPGRQPQHF. The CDR3 DNA sequence: TGTGCCAGCAGTTTTGGGGCCCCAGGACGTCAGCCCCAGCATTTT. The full variable domain, with the rest looked up from reference TRBV28 and TRBJ1-5, is DVKVTQSSRYLVKRTGEKVFLECVQDMDHENMFWYRQDPGLGLRLIYFSYDVKMKEKGDIPEGYSVSREKKERFSLILESASTNQTSMYLCASSFGAPGRQPQHFGDGTRLSIL.

The CDR3 DNA reads as TGTGCCAGCAGCACCACAGGAAATAATTCACCCCTCCACTTT. This translates into CASSTTGNNSPLHF. The chain joins TRBV7-9 to TRBJ1-6, with D perhaps TRBD1 (5 bases). The CDR3 contains 14 residues. Looked up from germline, CDR1 is SEHNR and CDR2 is FQNEAQ (reference sequence). The germline V and J ends were trimmed by 5 bases and 5 bases, with 10 bases remaining between them.

This chain connects TRBV6-1 to TRBJ2-5; D is uncertain. V gave up 4 bases and J gave up 7 bases, with 13 bases separating them. Germline V gives CDR1 MNHNS, CDR2 SASEGT. This CDR3 is 13 amino acids long. CDR3 nucleotides: TGTGCCAGCAGTGTCGACTGGTTTGGGACCCAGTACTTC. Its protein product is CASSVDWFGTQYF.

About this clone itself: At one of its ends the junction is not consistent with the germline gene, which may arise from a read error. This chain connects TRBV30 to TRBJ2-2, with D tentatively TRBD2 (5 bases). Germline V gene lookup returns CDR1 GTSNPN and CDR2 SVGIG (reference sequence). CDR3 length: 13 amino acids. CDR3 sequence: CAWFRSKSGELVF. CDR3 sequence (DNA): TGTGCCTGGTTCCGGTCTAAGTCCGGGGAGCTGGTTTTT. The full variable domain, with the rest looked up from reference TRBV30 and TRBJ2-2, is SQTIHQWPATLVQPVGSPLSLECTVEGTSNPNLYWYRQAAGRGLQLLFYSVGIGQISSEVPQNLSASRPQDRQFILSSKKLLLSDSGFYLCAWFRSKSGELVFGEGSRLTVL.

The chain recombines TRBV18 with TRBJ2-5; a weak D match, TRBD2 (5 bases). CDR1 and CDR2 (germline): KGHSH, LQKENI. CDR3 size: 15 residues. Trimming cost V 4 bases and J 7 bases, with 19 bases left between them. This chain's CDR3 is CASSLNRDQIGTQYF. In DNA, the CDR3 is TGTGCCAGCTCACTAAACCGGGATCAGATCGGGACCCAGTACTTC.

J is TRBJ2-1 and V is TRBV28; D possibly matches TRBD1 or TRBD2 (5 bases each). CDR1 and CDR2 from the germline V gene are MDHEN and SYDVKM. V lost 9 bases and J lost 7, with 25 bases in between. There are 16 residues in the CDR3. The CDR3 sequence: CASTPPAGTVRNEQFF. DNA of the CDR3: TGTGCCAGTACCCCCCCCGCAGGGACCGTGAGGAATGAGCAGTTCTTC.

The V and J genes are TRBV5-6 and TRBJ2-1; D not resolved. V was pared by 6 bases and J by 3 bases, with 16 bases between. CDR3 length: 15 amino acids. CDR1 and CDR2 (germline): SGHDT, YYEEEE. In DNA, the CDR3 is TGTGCCAGCAACCCGAGAGTAGGGAACTACAATGAGCAGTTCTTC. It codes for CASNPRVGNYNEQFF.

The gene calls are TRBV9 and TRBJ2-1, with 8 bases lining up with TRBD2. After removal of 4 bases from V and 0 bases from J, the junction contained 6 bases not matched to a gene. The CDR3 is made up of 16 amino acids. CDR1 and CDR2 from the germline V gene are SGDLS and YYNGEE. The CDR3 nucleotides are TGTGCCAGCAGCATATCTAGCGGGTTCTCCTACAATGAGCAGTTCTTC. Protein sequence: CASSISSGFSYNEQFF.

This chain joins TRBV6-5 and TRBJ2-7; TRBD2 matches 16 bases. V dropped 6 bases and J dropped 4; count of bases not matched to a gene: 3. Germline-derived CDR1 and CDR2 are MNHEY and SVGAGI. CDR3 size: 15 residues. CDR3 bases: TGTGCCAGCAGCAGGGGACTAGCGGGAGGGTACGAGCAGTACTTC. It codes for CASSRGLAGGYEQYF.

This clone was seen only a few times. The chain carries TRBV2 and TRBJ2-7; D gene uncertain. CDR1 is SNHLY and CDR2 is FYNNEI in the germline V gene. CDR3 length: 13 amino acids. The germline V and J ends were trimmed by 6 bases and 2 bases, with 11 bases remaining between them. The CDR3 DNA is TGTGCCAGCAGACCAGACGGACCCTACGAGCAGTACTTC. Encoded protein: CASRPDGPYEQYF.

This clone is a singleton in its sample. J is TRBJ2-3 and V is TRBV7-7, with 7 bases matching TRBD2. The CDR3 sequence is 13 residues long. The germline V gene encodes CDR1 SSHAT and CDR2 FNYEAQ (reference sequence). V lost 5 bases, J lost 6 bases, and 5 bases stayed unmatched. The CDR3 DNA is TGTGCCAGCAGCCCGTTCGGGGGGGATACGCAGTATTTT. Translation: CASSPFGGDTQYF.

The chain uses TRBV18 and TRBJ2-3; the D is unclear. The CDR3 covers 15 residues. Germline lookup yields CDR1 KGHSH and CDR2 LQKENI. V lost 0 bases and J 2 bases, leaving 9 bases between the germline ends. Here the CDR3 DNA reads TGTGCCAGCTCACCACCGTACCTTTCCACAGATACGCAGTATTTT. Its protein is CASSPPYLSTDTQYF.

V usage is TRBV27 and J usage is TRBJ2-1; tentative D call: TRBD2 (6 bases). V was trimmed by 6 bases and J by 6 bases, leaving 24 bases between them. The CDR3 is 17 residues long. CDR1 MNHEY and CDR2 SMNVEV come from the germline V gene (reference sequence). For the CDR3, the DNA is TGTGCCAGCAGCCGCCAATCTATGAGACTAGTTCCCAATGAGCAGTTCTTC. Translated: CASSRQSMRLVPNEQFF.

The chain links TRBV6-5 to TRBJ2-3; TRBD1 or TRBD2 may be the D gene (6 bases each). The CDR3 loop spans 14 amino acids. In germline, CDR1 is MNHEY, CDR2 SVGAGI. V dropped 7 bases and J dropped 2 bases, with 13 bases sitting between them. As DNA, the CDR3 is TGTGCCAGCAAGGAGGGGGTGTACACAGATACGCAGTATTTT. Translated: CASKEGVYTDTQYF.

This sequence joins TRBV19 and TRBJ1-1, with TRBD1 matching over 8 bases. Germline V gene sequence: CDR1 LNHDA, CDR2 SQIVND (reference sequence). This CDR3 has 15 amino acids. V dropped 4 bases and J dropped 5; count of bases not matched to a gene: 9. This CDR3 is CASSTYGQGGTEAFF. CDR3 in DNA: TGTGCCAGTAGTACCTACGGACAGGGCGGAACTGAAGCTTTCTTT.

This clone was counted a few times. The J gene is TRBJ2-3, the V gene TRBV5-1; D unresolved. V lost 0 bases and J lost 0, with 11 bases in between. The germline CDR1 and CDR2 sequences are SGHRS and YFSETQ. The CDR3 loop spans 16 amino acids. CDR3 amino acids: CASSLERIASTDTQYF. DNA for the CDR3: TGCGCCAGCAGCTTGGAACGGATCGCTAGCACAGATACGCAGTATTTT.